This T cell receptor beta chain was captured in a study of a mutant IDH1 vaccine in newly diagnosed glioma. On the study more broadly: The study started vaccination 4-6 weeks after radiotherapy alone, or with temozolomide cycles. Former treatment meant radiotherapy, temozolomide, or both; the majority had gotten both.

Study results and caveats: Whatever changes occurred in top peripheral T cell clonotypes seemed unrelated to pseudoprogression.

The assay was immunoSEQ multiplex PCR, and TCRdb's table has in-frame clones only and misses some. The sample yields about 81,000 clones, 70% to 90% seen once. Described time point: week 23, last vaccination. Each dose of the vaccine consisted of 300 ug of mutant IDH1 20-mer peptide, with topical imiquimod. On this clone: Its antigen remains unknown.

The material sequenced was PBMCs, taken from a glioma patient whose treatment included an IDH1 peptide vaccine. This sequence originates from a man aged 25 to 40 with glioma. Some clones in this sample may be carry-over from other donors' samples.

This chain's CDR3 is CASSRPGLEGGGETQYF. The CDR3 DNA reads TGCGCCAGCAGCCGACCGGGACTAGAGGGGGGAGGGGAGACCCAGTACTTC. The chain recombines TRBV4-1 with TRBJ2-5, with 8 positions matching TRBD2. Germline CDR1 MGHRA, CDR2 YSYEKL. V gave up 4 bases and J gave up 5 bases; unmatched junction bases: 15. The CDR3 length is 17 residues.